This entry lists 27 T cell receptor beta chains sequenced from one sample in a study of T cell repertoires in cytomegalovirus infection. The antigens for these receptors are not known. TCRdb redid the calling of the reads with MiXCR, one entry per CDR3 protein. The table lists a few hundred thousand distinct CDR3 sequences, 30% to 40% of them singletons. Source: cultured PBMCs, taken from culture after CMV antigen stimulation. These receptor sequences come from a human donor in good health (CMV status not recorded). Some clones in this sample may be carry-over from other donors' samples.

This sequence joins TRBV6-1 and TRBJ2-3, with TRBD2 identical over 14 bases. J lost 4 bases, V lost 5 bases, and 5 bases had no gene match. The CDR3 is 16 amino acids. From germline, CDR1 is MNHNS and CDR2 SASEGT. The CDR3 region has the DNA TGTGCCAGCAGTCAGGGACTAGCGGGAGTGTCAGATACGCAGTATTTT. It translates to CASSQGLAGVSDTQYF.

The chain employs TRBV12-3 or TRBV12-4 and TRBJ2-5; 13 nucleotides match TRBD2. The CDR3 is 17 residues long. V lost 6 bases, J lost 2 bases, and 9 bases stayed unmatched. The CDR3 protein is CASSTSGRGVGQETQYF. CDR3 DNA sequence: TGTGCCAGCAGCACTAGCGGGAGGGGGGTCGGACAAGAGACCCAGTACTTC.

V gene TRBV5-6 combines with J gene TRBJ2-3; possibly TRBD2 for D (6 bases). From germline, CDR1 is SGHDT and CDR2 YYEEEE. With 3 bases removed from V and 2 bases from J, the gap between germline ends came to 13 bases. CDR3 length: 15 amino acids. The CDR3 region has the DNA TGTGCCAGCAGCTCAACGCGGGATTTCACAGATACGCAGTATTTT. This codes for CASSSTRDFTDTQYF. Full variable domain (outside the CDR3, taken from reference TRBV5-6 and TRBJ2-3): DAGVTQSPTHLIKTRGQQVTLRCSPKSGHDTVSWYQQALGQGPQFIFQYYEEEERQRGNFPDRFSGHQFPNYSSELNVNALLLGDSALYLCASSSTRDFTDTQYFGPGTRLTVL.

The chain joins TRBV6-2 or TRBV6-3 to TRBJ1-2; TRBD1 aligns across 8 bases. Looked up from germline, CDR1 is MNHEY and CDR2 is SVGEGT. The CDR3 is made up of 13 amino acids. V shed 5 bases and J 10 bases; nucleotides not matched to a gene: 9. The CDR3 nucleotides are TGTGCCAGCAGTGCCTCAGGGGGCCAGACCTACACCTTC. It is translated as CASSASGGQTYTF.

This clonotype was found a few times. The V and J genes are TRBV7-2 and TRBJ2-1; TRBD2 agrees at 9 bases. Germline V CDR1 and CDR2: SGHTA, FQGNSA. With 1 base clipped from V and 8 bases from J, the junction kept 12 bases outside the gene matches. This CDR3 contains 17 residues. The CDR3 DNA follows: TGTGCCAGCAGCTTAGTTCGGGCTAGCGGGGCCTGGGATGAGCAGTTCTTC. It codes for CASSLVRASGAWDEQFF.

The chain recombines TRBV28 with TRBJ1-4; D is ambiguous. This CDR3 spans 13 amino acids. Trimming removed 7 bases at V and 7 bases at J, with 13 bases between. From germline, CDR1 is MDHEN and CDR2 SYDVKM. CDR3 protein: CASNVQSTEKLFF. DNA of the CDR3: TGTGCCAGCAATGTACAGTCCACTGAAAAACTGTTTTTT.

The chain combines TRBV6-6 with TRBJ2-1; TRBD2 might be the D (5 bases). This CDR3 is 15 amino acids long. Trimming removed 6 bases at V and 3 bases at J, with 15 bases between. From germline, CDR1 is MNHNY and CDR2 SVGAGI (reference sequence). The CDR3 here is CASRTGLSLYNEQFF. The CDR3 DNA reads TGTGCCAGCAGAACCGGACTTTCCCTCTACAATGAGCAGTTCTTC.

This clonotype was recorded many times. This sequence joins TRBV7-2 and TRBJ2-7; 14 nucleotides align to TRBD2. CDR1 is SGHTA, CDR2 FQGNSA, per germline. The CDR3 totals 18 residues. Trimming took 5 bases from V and 2 from J; bases not matched to a gene: 11. The CDR3 coding sequence is TGTGCCAGCAGCCTGGGACTAGCGGGAGAAGGTGCTACCTACGAGCAGTACTTC. Encoded protein: CASSLGLAGEGATYEQYF. The entire variable domain, with the rest obtained from reference TRBV7-2 and TRBJ2-7, is as follows: GAGVSQSPSNKVTEKGKDVELRCDPISGHTALYWYRQSLGQGLEFLIYFQGNSAPDKSGLPSDRFSAERTGGSVSTLTIQRTQQEDSAVYLCASSLGLAGEGATYEQYFGPGTRLTVT.

This clonotype appeared many times. The chain links TRBV13 to TRBJ2-1; 8 positions match TRBD2. The V segment lost 1 base and the J segment 1 base; nucleotides outside the gene matches: 6. CDR3 size: 17 residues. Germline lookup yields CDR1 PRHDT and CDR2 FYEKMQ (reference sequence). Here the CDR3 reads CASSLATGRESYNEQFF. The CDR3 nucleotides are TGTGCCAGCAGCTTAGCTACCGGGAGGGAATCCTACAATGAGCAGTTCTTC.

This clonotype was detected a few times. CDR3 loop: CASSRAVNTGELFF. CDR3 DNA: TGTGCCAGCAGTAGAGCGGTGAACACCGGGGAGCTGTTTTTT. The chain carries TRBV6-8 and TRBJ2-2; TRBD2 is a possible D gene (5 bases). The CDR3 runs 14 residues. From germline, CDR1 is MNHGY and CDR2 SAAAGT. V gave up 5 bases and J gave up 1 base, with 8 bases separating them.

This clonotype came up a few times. The chain links TRBV20-1 to TRBJ2-5, with TRBD1 matching 9 bases. The CDR3 consists of 15 residues. V lost 6 bases and J lost 5; bases outside the gene matches: 13. The germline CDR1 and CDR2 sequences are DFQATT and SNEGSKA (reference sequence). CDR3 DNA: TGCAGTGCAACCGGGACAGGGCTTTCTGGGGAGACCCAGTACTTC. It codes for CSATGTGLSGETQYF.

This chain links TRBV7-2 with TRBJ2-1; D is uncertain. The CDR3 length is 14 residues. Germline values: CDR1 SGHTA, CDR2 FQGNSA. The V and J ends lost 2 bases and 7 bases respectively, with 12 bases between them. Written as DNA, the CDR3 is TGTGCCAGCAGCTTACCCCCTGGGTGGAATGAGCAGTTCTTC. Translating it yields CASSLPPGWNEQFF.

V is TRBV4-3 and J is TRBJ2-1, with 11 bases lining up with TRBD2. Germline CDR1 is LGHNA and CDR2 is YSLEER. The junction had 1 base not matched to a gene; V was cut back by 0 bases and J by 9 bases. The CDR3 loop spans 14 amino acids. The CDR3 nucleotides are TGCGCCAGCAGCCAAGATACTAGCGGGAGTGAGCAGTTCTTC. This sequence encodes CASSQDTSGSEQFF.

There are a few counts of this clonotype. The rearrangement links TRBV9 to TRBJ1-6, with D unresolved. The CDR3 covers 18 residues. V was trimmed by 0 bases and J by 2 bases, leaving 15 bases between them. Germline CDR1 is SGDLS and CDR2 is YYNGEE. The CDR3 region has the DNA TGTGCCAGCAGCGTAGACGCGTTCGGAGGAACCTATAATTCACCCCTCCACTTT. Translated: CASSVDAFGGTYNSPLHF.

The sample holds many counts of this clonotype. The chain combines TRBV6-2 or TRBV6-3 with TRBJ1-1; 9 bases agree with TRBD1. The CDR3 is 20 residues long. V was pared by 2 bases and J by 1 base, with 17 bases of the junction left unmatched. Germline loops: CDR1 MNHEY, CDR2 SVGEGT. The CDR3 DNA reads as TGTGCCAGCAGTTACCATATGTCCCGGGACAGGGACCCAACGAACACTGAAGCTTTCTTT. Translating gives CASSYHMSRDRDPTNTEAFF.

The rearrangement links TRBV20-1 to TRBJ2-1, with 10 bases matching TRBD2. The CDR3 is made up of 13 amino acids. Germline V gene sequence: CDR1 DFQATT, CDR2 SNEGSKA (reference sequence). V gave up 5 bases and J gave up 7 bases; unmatched junction bases: 5. The CDR3 nucleotides read TGCAGTGCTCAAGCGGGAGGGCCGAATGAGCAGTTCTTC. This translates into CSAQAGGPNEQFF.

This clonotype occurred many times. The chain employs TRBV12-3 or TRBV12-4 and TRBJ2-5; D may be TRBD1 or TRBD2 (6 bases each). The length of the CDR3 is 16 residues. V was cut by 6 bases and J by 0 bases, with 17 bases left in between. CDR3 DNA: TGTGCCAGCAGACCTTACGGGGGCACGTACCAAGAGACCCAGTACTTC. Amino acid sequence: CASRPYGGTYQETQYF.

V gene TRBV19 combines with J gene TRBJ1-3; 9 bases align to TRBD1. Germline values: CDR1 LNHDA, CDR2 SQIVND (reference sequence). V was clipped by 6 bases and J by 4 bases; unmatched bases: 13. CDR3 length equals 17 residues. The CDR3 here is CASRQPGQGVAGNTIYF. For the CDR3, the DNA is TGTGCCAGTAGACAACCGGGACAGGGCGTAGCCGGAAACACCATATATTTT.

This clonotype was found many times. The chain recombines TRBV12-3 or TRBV12-4 with TRBJ2-7; 10 bases match TRBD1. The CDR3 has 15 amino acids. The junction had 6 bases not matched to a gene; V was cut back by 5 bases and J by 2 bases. CDR3 coding DNA: TGTGCCAGCAGTCCCGGACAGGGGGTAGCCTACGAGCAGTACTTC. It encodes CASSPGQGVAYEQYF.

This clonotype was counted only a few times. The V gene is TRBV7-2, the J gene TRBJ1-2; D might be TRBD1 (5 bases). The CDR3 totals 14 residues. V lost 1 base to trimming and J lost 8 bases, with 14 bases between them. Germline CDR1 is SGHTA and CDR2 is FQGNSA. The CDR3 sequence: CASSLEGRAPGYTF. DNA for the CDR3: TGTGCCAGCAGCTTAGAGGGGAGGGCCCCCGGCTACACCTTC.

The chain employs TRBV7-2 and TRBJ2-1; TRBD2 agrees at 12 bases. V was pared by 5 bases and J by 8 bases, with 7 bases of the junction left unmatched. The CDR3 extends over 15 amino acids. Germline V gene data show CDR1 as SGHTA and CDR2 as FQGNSA. CDR3 in amino acids: CASSQMTSGSDEQFF. In nucleotides, the CDR3 is TGTGCCAGCAGCCAAATGACTAGCGGGAGCGATGAGCAGTTCTTC.

This clonotype was counted ten times or more. The chain uses TRBV7-2 and TRBJ2-7; tentatively, D is TRBD1 (6 bases). The V gene's germline CDR1 is SGHTA and CDR2 FQGNSA. CDR3 length: 15 residues. With 3 bases removed from V and 5 bases from J, the gap between germline ends came to 17 bases. The CDR3 region has the DNA TGTGCCAGCAGCTTGAGGTACAGGGATCTCAACGAGCAGTACTTC. It codes for CASSLRYRDLNEQYF.

The V gene is TRBV4-1, the J gene TRBJ2-7, with no clear D. Germline CDR1 reads MGHRA; CDR2 reads YSYEKL. Trimming pared 0 bases from V and 0 bases from J, leaving 12 bases between. The CDR3 runs to 16 residues. For the CDR3, the DNA is TGCGCCAGCAGCCAAGAGAGAGTCTTAGGCTCCTACGAGCAGTACTTC. Translated, it gives CASSQERVLGSYEQYF.

The chain recombines TRBV6-6 with TRBJ2-5; D is unresolved. CDR1 is MNHNY, CDR2 SVGAGI, per germline (reference sequence). The CDR3 length is 16 residues. V was clipped by 2 bases and J by 6 bases, with 19 bases between them. Written as DNA, the CDR3 is TGTGCCAGCAGTTACCTTGTGGCTACGAATGGGAAGACCCAGTACTTC. Protein product: CASSYLVATNGKTQYF.

About this clonotype itself: A much more abundant neighbour one base away suggests this may be a read error. The chain is built from TRBV7-2 and TRBJ1-1, with D tentatively TRBD1 (5 bases). The CDR3 loop spans 13 amino acids. CDR1 SGHTA and CDR2 FQGNSA come from the germline V gene. The CDR3 DNA sequence: TGTGACACCAGCTTAGACGGCGAGGGACAAGCTTTCTTT. Its translation: CDTSLDGEGQAFF.

This clonotype has a handful of counts. The chain links TRBV7-2 to TRBJ2-3; D not certain. Trimming pared 2 bases from V and 1 base from J, leaving 7 bases between. CDR3 size: 14 residues. Per germline, CDR1 SGHTA and CDR2 FQGNSA. The CDR3 is CASSLMSGTDTQYF. The DNA of the CDR3 is TGTGCCAGCAGCTTAATGTCCGGCACAGATACGCAGTATTTT.

The rearrangement uses TRBV7-6 and TRBJ2-2, with no clear D. CDR1 is SGHVS and CDR2 is FNYEAQ in the germline V gene. The CDR3 is 15 amino acids. The V end was cut by 3 bases, the J end by 3 bases, with 11 bases between. In nucleotides, the CDR3 is TGTGCCAGCAGCTTTGCCCTCGGTGACACCGGGGAGCTGTTTTTT. Its translation: CASSFALGDTGELFF.